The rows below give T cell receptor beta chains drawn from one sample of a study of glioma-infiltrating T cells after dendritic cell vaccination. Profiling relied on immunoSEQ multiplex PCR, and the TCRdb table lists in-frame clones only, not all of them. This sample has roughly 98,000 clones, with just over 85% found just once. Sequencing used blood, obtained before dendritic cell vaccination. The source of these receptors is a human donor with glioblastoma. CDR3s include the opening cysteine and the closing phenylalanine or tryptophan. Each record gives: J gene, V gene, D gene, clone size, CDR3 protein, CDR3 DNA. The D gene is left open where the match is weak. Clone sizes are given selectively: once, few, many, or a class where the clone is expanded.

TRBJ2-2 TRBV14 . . CASSQVTNTGELFF TGTGCCAGCAGCCAAGTTACGAACACCGGGGAGCTGTTTTTT
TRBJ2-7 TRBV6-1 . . CASTEAAGSSGEQYF TGTGCCAGCACCGAAGCGGCAGGGTCGTCGGGTGAGCAGTACTTC
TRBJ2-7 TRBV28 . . CASSSLQANYEQYF TGTGCCAGCAGTTCTTTACAGGCAAACTACGAGCAGTACTTC
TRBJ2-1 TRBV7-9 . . CASSLTDSVNNEQFF TGTGCCAGCAGCTTGACGGACAGCGTAAACAATGAGCAGTTCTTC
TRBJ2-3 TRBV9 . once CASSVAGAPADTQYF TGTGCCAGCAGCGTAGCAGGGGCGCCGGCAGATACGCAGTATTTT
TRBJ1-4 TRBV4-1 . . CASSQYLGTTLEKLFF TGCGCCAGCAGCCAGTACCTAGGAACTACGCTTGAAAAACTGTTTTTT
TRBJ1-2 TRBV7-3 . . CASSFGGDYGYTF TGTGCCAGCAGCTTCGGGGGGGACTATGGCTACACCTTC
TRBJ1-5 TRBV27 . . CASSREGHSTQPQHF TGTGCCAGCAGTCGGGAAGGGCACAGCACACAGCCCCAGCATTTT
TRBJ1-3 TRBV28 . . CASTTGASGNTIYF TGTGCCAGCACCACCGGTGCCTCTGGAAACACCATATATTTT
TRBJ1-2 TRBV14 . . CASSQEPGYGYTF TGTGCCAGCAGCCAAGAGCCAGGCTATGGCTACACCTTC
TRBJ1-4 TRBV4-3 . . CASSQDYRGRSNEKLFF TGCGCCAGCAGCCAAGATTATCGCGGCAGATCTAATGAAAAACTGTTTTTT
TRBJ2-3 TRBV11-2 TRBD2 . CASSLAAGGPYF TGTGCCAGCAGCTTAGCAGCGGGGGGGCCATATTTT
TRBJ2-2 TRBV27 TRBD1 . CASGQGLVGELFF TGTGCCAGCGGACAGGGGTTGGTCGGGGAGCTGTTTTTT
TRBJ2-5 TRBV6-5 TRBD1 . CASSYDRRTGETQYF TGTGCCAGCAGTTACGACCGGAGGACAGGAGAGACCCAGTACTTC
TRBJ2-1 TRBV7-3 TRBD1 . CASSLTGGGGNEQFF TGTGCCAGCAGCTTGACAGGGGGCGGGGGGAATGAGCAGTTCTTC
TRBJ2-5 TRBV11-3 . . CASSRDTQETQYF TGTGCCAGCAGCAGGGACACCCAAGAGACCCAGTACTTC
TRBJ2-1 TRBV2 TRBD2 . CASSETSSLSYNEQFF TGTGCCAGCAGTGAGACTAGCTCTTTGTCCTACAATGAGCAGTTCTTC
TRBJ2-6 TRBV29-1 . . CSVEDLGGNSGANVLTF TGCAGTGTTGAAGATCTTGGGGGCAACTCTGGGGCCAACGTCCTGACTTTC
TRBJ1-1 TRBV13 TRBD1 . CASSLVRLEGAGNTEAFF TGTGCCAGCAGCTTAGTTCGTCTGGAGGGGGCCGGGAACACTGAAGCTTTCTTT
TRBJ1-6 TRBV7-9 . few CASSLEERNSPLHF TGTGCCAGCAGCTTAGAAGAGCGGAATTCACCCCTCCACTTT
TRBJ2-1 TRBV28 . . CASSSTVPRYNEQFF TGTGCCAGCAGTTCGACAGTCCCACGCTACAATGAGCAGTTCTTC
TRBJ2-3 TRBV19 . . CASSPYGTGDTQYF TGTGCCAGTAGTCCCTACGGGACTGGGGATACGCAGTATTTT
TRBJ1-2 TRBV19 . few CASSKWRAGKDYGYTF TGTGCCAGTAGCAAATGGAGGGCAGGAAAAGACTATGGCTACACCTTC
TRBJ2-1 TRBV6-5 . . CASSYSTAGNEQFF TGTGCCAGCAGTTACTCGACCGCAGGGAATGAGCAGTTCTTC
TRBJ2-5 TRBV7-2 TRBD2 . CASSLRGGRETQYF TGTGCCAGCAGCCTCCGGGGGGGCCGAGAGACCCAGTACTTC
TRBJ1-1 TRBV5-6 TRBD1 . CASSSGGVWTEAFF TGTGCCAGCAGCTCAGGGGGCGTTTGGACTGAAGCTTTCTTT
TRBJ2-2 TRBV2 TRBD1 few CASRRGGNTGELFF TGTGCCAGCCGAAGAGGGGGCAACACCGGGGAGCTGTTTTTT